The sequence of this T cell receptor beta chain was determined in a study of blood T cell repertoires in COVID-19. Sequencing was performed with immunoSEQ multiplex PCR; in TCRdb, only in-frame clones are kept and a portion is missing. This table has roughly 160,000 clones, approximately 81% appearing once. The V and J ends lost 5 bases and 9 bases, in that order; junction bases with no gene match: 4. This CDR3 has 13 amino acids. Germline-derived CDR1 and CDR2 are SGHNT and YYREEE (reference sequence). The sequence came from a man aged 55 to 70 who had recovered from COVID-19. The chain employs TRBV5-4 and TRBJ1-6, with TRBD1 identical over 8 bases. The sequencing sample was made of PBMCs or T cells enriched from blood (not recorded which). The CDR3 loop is CASRPRGPSPLHF. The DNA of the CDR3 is TGTGCCAGCAGACCCAGGGGGCCTTCACCCCTCCACTTT.